Below are 18 T cell receptor beta chains sequenced from a single sample in a study of cytomegalovirus exposure and HLA in healthy donors. The PCR was carried out with 60 Vbeta primers and 13 Jbeta primers. Method: immunoSEQ multiplex PCR; TCRdb's copy keeps in-frame clones and lacks some. Of around 150,000 clones listed, about 76% are singletons. Input material: PBMCs. The receptors here all came from a human donor in good health.

The chain uses TRBV18 and TRBJ2-1, with TRBD1 as a possible D gene (6 bases). In germline, CDR1 is KGHSH, CDR2 LQKENI. V shed 2 bases and J shed 6 bases, with 11 bases lying between them. The CDR3 totals 14 residues. CDR3 sequence: CASSPTDRSNEQFF. CDR3 DNA sequence: TGTGCCAGCTCACCAACGGACAGATCCAATGAGCAGTTCTTC.

This clone occurred once. The V gene is TRBV6-5, the J gene TRBJ1-2, with 7 bases lining up with TRBD1. The CDR3 spans 14 residues. The germline gives CDR1 MNHEY, CDR2 SVGAGI. Trimming at V came to 2 bases and at J to 0 bases, leaving 0 bases not matched to a gene. CDR3 residues: CASSYGQANYGYTF. CDR3 coding DNA: TGTGCCAGCAGTTACGGACAGGCTAACTATGGCTACACCTTC.

V gene TRBV6-5 combines with J gene TRBJ1-4; the D gene is possibly TRBD1 (6 bases). The germline V and J ends were trimmed by 5 bases and 8 bases, with 9 bases remaining between them. The CDR3 has 12 amino acids. Germline-derived CDR1 and CDR2 are MNHEY and SVGAGI. The chain's CDR3 is CASSRDREKLFF. The CDR3, as DNA: TGTGCCAGCAGTCGAGACAGGGAAAAACTGTTTTTT.

The chain has TRBV4-1 and TRBJ2-5; possibly TRBD2 for D (6 bases). The germline V gene encodes CDR1 MGHRA and CDR2 YSYEKL. This CDR3 is built from 16 residues. V was pared by 0 bases and J by 0 bases, with 11 bases between. The CDR3 is CASSQDIRDYQETQYF. In DNA, the CDR3 is TGCGCCAGCAGCCAAGATATCCGGGACTACCAAGAGACCCAGTACTTC.

The rearrangement uses TRBV10-1 and TRBJ2-7; tentative D call: TRBD1 (6 bases). Germline V gives CDR1 WNHNN, CDR2 SYGVQD (reference sequence). Trimming left V 6 bases short and J 10 bases short, with 10 bases between. The CDR3 has 10 residues. Here the CDR3 reads CASRRGNQYF. The CDR3, as DNA: TGCGCCAGCAGAAGGGGGAACCAGTACTTC.

The V call is TRBV7-9, the J call TRBJ1-6; possibly TRBD1 for D (5 bases). CDR3 size: 13 residues. The V end lost 6 bases, the J end lost 9 bases, and 12 bases lay between the germline ends. Germline loops: CDR1 SEHNR, CDR2 FQNEAQ (reference sequence). CDR3 coding DNA: TGTGCCAGCAGTAACGGTAGGGGTTCACCCCTCCACTTT. As protein: CASSNGRGSPLHF.

The chain employs TRBV13 and TRBJ2-5, with 7 nucleotides matching TRBD1. The J call may be in error: the DNA end matches TRBJ2-7 better. The CDR3 has 15 amino acids. CDR1 and CDR2 from the germline V gene are PRHDT and FYEKMQ (reference sequence). In DNA form, the CDR3 reads TGTGCCAGCAGCCGTCTTGGGACAGCCTCCTACGAGCAGTACTTC. As protein: CASSRLGTASYEQYF.

This chain connects TRBV19 to TRBJ1-2; no definite D call. CDR3 size: 12 residues. Germline V lookup: CDR1 LNHDA, CDR2 SQIVND (reference sequence). V shed 8 bases and J shed 7 bases, with 14 bases lying between them. CDR3 residues: CASLRQEGGYTF. CDR3 nucleotides: TGTGCCAGTCTAAGACAAGAGGGTGGCTACACCTTC.

This chain uses TRBV7-9 with TRBJ2-2; D not certain. The germline V and J ends were trimmed by 2 bases and 1 base, with 5 bases remaining between them. The CDR3 covers 14 residues. Germline V gives CDR1 SEHNR, CDR2 FQNEAQ (reference sequence). CDR3 region: CASSLTENTGELFF. The CDR3 DNA follows: TGTGCCAGCAGCTTAACTGAGAACACCGGGGAGCTGTTTTTT. Complete variable domain (other parts from reference TRBV7-9 and TRBJ2-2): DTGVSQNPRHKITKRGQNVTFRCDPISEHNRLYWYRQTLGQGPEFLTYFQNEAQLEKSRLLSDRFSAERPKGSFSTLEIQRTEQGDSAMYLCASSLTENTGELFFGEGSRLTVL.

V is TRBV27 and J is TRBJ2-2, with D perhaps TRBD2 (5 bases). The CDR3 spans 13 residues. The germline V gene has CDR1 MNHEY and CDR2 SMNVEV (reference sequence). Trimming took off 6 bases at V and 5 bases at J, with 10 bases between the two ends. CDR3 nucleotide sequence: TGTGCCAGCAGCCCCTGGGAGACCGGGGAGCTGTTTTTT. The encoded protein is CASSPWETGELFF.

Written as DNA, the CDR3 is TGTGCCAGCAGCCCGTATAACAATGAGCAGTTCTTC. Encoded protein: CASSPYNNEQFF. The chain employs TRBV7-9 and TRBJ2-1; D is ambiguous. The CDR3 is 12 amino acids. Trimming cost V 5 bases and J 5 bases, with 7 bases left between them. The germline V gene encodes CDR1 SEHNR and CDR2 FQNEAQ (reference sequence).

The chain carries TRBV19 and TRBJ2-5, with D possibly being TRBD2 (5 bases). The DNA end is more similar to TRBJ2-7, so the J call may be wrong. The CDR3 is 15 amino acids. Germline CDR1 and CDR2: LNHDA and SQIVND (reference sequence). Here the CDR3 reads CASSIGGTIGNEQYF. DNA of the CDR3: TGTGCCAGTAGTATAGGAGGAACGATCGGGAACGAGCAGTACTTC.

The genes are TRBV10-3 and TRBJ2-2; weak D call: TRBD2 (6 bases). This CDR3 is 13 amino acids long. The germline V and J ends were trimmed by 10 bases and 2 bases, with 11 bases remaining between them. Germline values: CDR1 ENHRY, CDR2 SYGVKD. This chain's CDR3 is CANSGGNTGELFF. CDR3 DNA sequence: TGTGCCAATAGCGGAGGAAACACCGGGGAGCTGTTTTTT.

The chain couples TRBV18 to TRBJ2-7; 7 bases agree with TRBD2. This CDR3 contains 13 residues. V lost 4 bases, J lost 8 bases, and 8 bases stayed unmatched. From germline, CDR1 is KGHSH and CDR2 LQKENI. CDR3 protein: CASSQALREQQYF. The DNA for the CDR3 is TGTGCCAGCTCACAAGCGTTGCGGGAGCAGCAGTACTTC.

This clone showed up just a few times. This chain joins TRBV4-3 and TRBJ1-1; 7 bases agree with TRBD1. The CDR3 totals 16 residues. Germline-derived CDR1 and CDR2 are LGHNA and YSLEER. Trimming took 1 base from V and 1 from J; bases not matched to a gene: 6. CDR3 bases: TGCGCCAGCAGCCAAGGAACAGGGGACTCGAACACTGAAGCTTTCTTT. Translated: CASSQGTGDSNTEAFF.

In this sample, this clone turned up a few times. The chain is built from TRBV6-6 and TRBJ1-1, with no clear D. This CDR3 has 13 amino acids. Per germline, CDR1 MNHNY and CDR2 SVGAGI (reference sequence). V was shortened by 0 bases and J by 2 bases, with 4 bases between the two germline ends. CDR3 residues: CASSYSSNTEAFF. The CDR3 region has the DNA TGTGCCAGCAGTTACTCGAGTAACACTGAAGCTTTCTTT.

This clone came up once. The J gene is TRBJ2-3, the V gene TRBV7-6; 7 bases are shared with TRBD2. From germline, CDR1 is SGHVS and CDR2 FNYEAQ. J lost 2 bases, V lost 5 bases, and 13 bases had no gene match. The CDR3 covers 17 residues. The chain's CDR3 is CASSLTGRDRHTDTQYF. DNA of the CDR3: TGTGCCAGCAGCCTGACGGGGAGGGACCGACACACAGATACGCAGTATTTT.

Only a few counts were recorded for this clone. The chain has TRBV12-5 and TRBJ2-1; TRBD2 might be the D (6 bases). Germline CDR1 LGHNT, CDR2 FRNRAP. The CDR3 runs 12 residues. The ends were cut back, 6 bases at V and 8 bases at J, with 11 bases in the middle. The CDR3 nucleotides read TGTGCTAGTGGCCTGTCGGGGGATGAGCAGTTCTTC. Its protein product is CASGLSGDEQFF.